This T cell receptor beta chain is from a study of identical twins. CDR3 length: 15 residues. CDR1 is GTSNPN, CDR2 SVGIG, per germline (reference sequence). J was trimmed by 5 bases and V by 4 bases; bases with no gene match: 11. Each CDR3 protein gets one entry after TCRdb re-called the 5' RACE reads with MiXCR. This sample has more than 650,000 distinct CDR3 sequences, with around 6% found just once. The chain links TRBV30 to TRBJ2-1; 7 bases are shared with TRBD1. This receptor was taken from a man aged 18 to 30 in good health. The sample was naive T cells sorted from blood. CDR3 region: CAWTSGTASNNEQFF. As DNA, the CDR3 is TGTGCCTGGACCTCCGGGACAGCGTCAAACAATGAGCAGTTCTTC.